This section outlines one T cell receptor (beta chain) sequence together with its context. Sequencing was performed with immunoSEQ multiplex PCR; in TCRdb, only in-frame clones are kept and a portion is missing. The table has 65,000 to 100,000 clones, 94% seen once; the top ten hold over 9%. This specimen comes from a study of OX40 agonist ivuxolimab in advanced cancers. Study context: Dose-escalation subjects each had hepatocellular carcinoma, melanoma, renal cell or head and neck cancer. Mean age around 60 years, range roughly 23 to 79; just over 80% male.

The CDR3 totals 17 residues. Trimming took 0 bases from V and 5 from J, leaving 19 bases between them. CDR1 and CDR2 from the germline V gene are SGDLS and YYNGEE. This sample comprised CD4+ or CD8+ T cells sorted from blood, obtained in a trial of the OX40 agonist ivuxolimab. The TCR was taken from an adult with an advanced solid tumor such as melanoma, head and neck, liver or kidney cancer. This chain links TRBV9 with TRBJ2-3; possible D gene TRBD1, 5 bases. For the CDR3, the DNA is TGTGCCAGCAGCGTAGTAGGCTCAGGGCTTCTTGGAGATACGCAGTATTTT. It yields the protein CASSVVGSGLLGDTQYF.